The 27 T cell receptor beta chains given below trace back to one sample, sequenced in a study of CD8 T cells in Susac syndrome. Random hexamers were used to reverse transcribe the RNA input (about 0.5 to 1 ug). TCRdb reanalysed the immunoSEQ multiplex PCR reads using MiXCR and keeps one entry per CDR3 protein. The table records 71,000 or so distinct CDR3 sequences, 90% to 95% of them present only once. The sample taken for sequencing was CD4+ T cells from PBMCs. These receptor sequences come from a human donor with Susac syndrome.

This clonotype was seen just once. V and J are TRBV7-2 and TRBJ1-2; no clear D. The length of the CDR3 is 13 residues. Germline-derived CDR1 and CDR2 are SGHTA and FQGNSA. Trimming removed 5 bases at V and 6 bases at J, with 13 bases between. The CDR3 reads CASSPTSWDGYTF. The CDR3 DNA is TGTGCCAGCAGCCCAACGTCGTGGGATGGCTACACCTTC.

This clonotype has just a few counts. The CDR3 DNA reads as TGTGCCAGCAAAACTGACCGCGGCACAGATACGCAGTATTTT. Its protein is CASKTDRGTDTQYF. V gene TRBV6-1 combines with J gene TRBJ2-3; D is ambiguous. Trimming shortened V by 7 bases and J by 1 base, and 12 bases separated the two germline ends. Germline values: CDR1 MNHNS, CDR2 SASEGT. This CDR3 has 14 amino acids.

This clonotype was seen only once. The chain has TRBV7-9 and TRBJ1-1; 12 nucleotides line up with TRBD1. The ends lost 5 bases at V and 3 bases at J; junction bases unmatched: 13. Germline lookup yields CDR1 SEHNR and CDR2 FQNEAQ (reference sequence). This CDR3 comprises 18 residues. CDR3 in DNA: TGTGCCAGCAGCGTACGACGGGGACAGGGGGCGCGAGACACTGAAGCTTTCTTT. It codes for CASSVRRGQGARDTEAFF.

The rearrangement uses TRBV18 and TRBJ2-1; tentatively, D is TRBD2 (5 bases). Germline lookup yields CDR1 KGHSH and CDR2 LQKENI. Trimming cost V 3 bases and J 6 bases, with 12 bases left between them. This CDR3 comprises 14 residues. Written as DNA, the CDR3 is TGTGCCAGCTCACCCCCGGGGTTCAGCAATGAGCAGTTCTTC. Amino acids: CASSPPGFSNEQFF.

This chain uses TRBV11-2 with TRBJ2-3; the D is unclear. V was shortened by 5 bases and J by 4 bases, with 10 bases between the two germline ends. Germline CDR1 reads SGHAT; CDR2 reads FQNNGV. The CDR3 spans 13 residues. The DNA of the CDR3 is TGTGCCAGCAGCAGTCGGAGCGCAGATACGCAGTATTTT. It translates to CASSSRSADTQYF. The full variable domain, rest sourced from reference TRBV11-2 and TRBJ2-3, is EAGVAQSPRYKIIEKRQSVAFWCNPISGHATLYWYQQILGQGPKLLIQFQNNGVVDDSQLPKDRFSAERLKGVDSTLKIQPAKLEDSAVYLCASSSRSADTQYFGPGTRLTVL.

CDR3: CASSRGNTLSYEQYF. DNA for the CDR3: TGCGCCAGCAGCCGTGGGAACACCCTCTCCTACGAGCAGTACTTC. The chain has TRBV4-3 and TRBJ2-7; D is ambiguous. Trimming took 4 bases from V and 0 from J, leaving 13 bases between them. Looked up from germline, CDR1 is LGHNA and CDR2 is YSLEER. The CDR3 length is 15 residues.

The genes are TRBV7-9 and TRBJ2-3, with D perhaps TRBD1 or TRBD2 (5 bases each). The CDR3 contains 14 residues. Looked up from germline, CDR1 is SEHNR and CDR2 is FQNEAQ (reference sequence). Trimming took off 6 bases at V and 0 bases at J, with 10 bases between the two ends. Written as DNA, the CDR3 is TGTGCCAGCAGTCGTGGGGACAGCACAGATACGCAGTATTTT. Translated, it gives CASSRGDSTDTQYF.

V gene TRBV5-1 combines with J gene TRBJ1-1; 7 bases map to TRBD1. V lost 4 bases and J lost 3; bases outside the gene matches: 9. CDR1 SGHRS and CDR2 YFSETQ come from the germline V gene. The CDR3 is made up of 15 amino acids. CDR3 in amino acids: CASSGDRVRDTEAFF. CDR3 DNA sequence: TGCGCCAGCAGCGGAGACAGGGTAAGGGACACTGAAGCTTTCTTT.

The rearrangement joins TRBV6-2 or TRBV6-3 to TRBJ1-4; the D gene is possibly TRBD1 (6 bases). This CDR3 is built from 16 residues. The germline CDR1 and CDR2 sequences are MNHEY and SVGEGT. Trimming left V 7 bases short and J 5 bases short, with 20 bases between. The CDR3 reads CASTPFGAGENEKLFF. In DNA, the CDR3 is TGTGCCAGCACTCCCTTCGGCGCAGGGGAGAATGAAAAACTGTTTTTT.

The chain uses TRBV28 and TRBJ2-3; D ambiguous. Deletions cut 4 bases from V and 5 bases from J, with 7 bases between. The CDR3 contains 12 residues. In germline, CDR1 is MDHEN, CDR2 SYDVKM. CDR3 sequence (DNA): TGTGCCAGCAGTTCTTTTTTAGATACGCAGTATTTT. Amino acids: CASSSFLDTQYF.

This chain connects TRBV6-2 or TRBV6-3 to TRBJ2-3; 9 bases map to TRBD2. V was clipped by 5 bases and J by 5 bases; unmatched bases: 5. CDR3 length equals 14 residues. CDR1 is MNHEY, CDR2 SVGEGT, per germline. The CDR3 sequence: CASSPGTSRDTQYF. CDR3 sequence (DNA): TGTGCCAGCAGTCCCGGGACTAGCCGAGATACGCAGTATTTT.

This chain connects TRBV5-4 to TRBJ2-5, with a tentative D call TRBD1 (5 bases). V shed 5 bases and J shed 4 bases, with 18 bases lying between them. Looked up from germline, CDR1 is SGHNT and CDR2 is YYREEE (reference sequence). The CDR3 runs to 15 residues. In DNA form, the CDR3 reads TGTGCCAGCAGTCGTGACAGTCATCTTACAGAGACCCAGTACTTC. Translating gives CASSRDSHLTETQYF.

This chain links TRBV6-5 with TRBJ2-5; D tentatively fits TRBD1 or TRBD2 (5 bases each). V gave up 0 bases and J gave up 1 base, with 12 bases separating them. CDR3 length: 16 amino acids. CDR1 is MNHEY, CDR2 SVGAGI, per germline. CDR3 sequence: CASSYSEGSPQETQYF. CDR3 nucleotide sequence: TGTGCCAGCAGTTACTCCGAGGGGTCCCCCCAAGAGACCCAGTACTTC.

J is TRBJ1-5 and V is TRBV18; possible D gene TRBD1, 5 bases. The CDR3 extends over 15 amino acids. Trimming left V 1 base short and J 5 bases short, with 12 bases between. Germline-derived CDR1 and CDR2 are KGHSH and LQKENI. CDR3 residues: CASSPHQGWDQPQHF. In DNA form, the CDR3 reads TGTGCCAGCTCACCACATCAGGGTTGGGATCAGCCCCAGCATTTT.

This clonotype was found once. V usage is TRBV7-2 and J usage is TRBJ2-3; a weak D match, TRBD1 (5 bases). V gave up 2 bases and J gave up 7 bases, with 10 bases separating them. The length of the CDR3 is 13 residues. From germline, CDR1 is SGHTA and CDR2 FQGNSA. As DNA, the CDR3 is TGTGCCAGCAGCTTACAGGGTACGAATACGCAGTATTTT. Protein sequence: CASSLQGTNTQYF.

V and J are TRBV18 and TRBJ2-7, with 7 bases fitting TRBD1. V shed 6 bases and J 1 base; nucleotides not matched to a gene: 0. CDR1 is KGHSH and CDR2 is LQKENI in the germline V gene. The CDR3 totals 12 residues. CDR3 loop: CASSTGSYEQYF. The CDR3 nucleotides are TGTGCCAGCTCGACAGGGTCCTACGAGCAGTACTTC.

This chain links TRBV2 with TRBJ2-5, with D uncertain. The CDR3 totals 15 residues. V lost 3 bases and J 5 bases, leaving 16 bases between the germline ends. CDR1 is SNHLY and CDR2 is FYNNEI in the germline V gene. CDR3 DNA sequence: TGTGCCAGCAGTGAGGATGGTGACCTCACCGAGACCCAGTACTTC. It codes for CASSEDGDLTETQYF.

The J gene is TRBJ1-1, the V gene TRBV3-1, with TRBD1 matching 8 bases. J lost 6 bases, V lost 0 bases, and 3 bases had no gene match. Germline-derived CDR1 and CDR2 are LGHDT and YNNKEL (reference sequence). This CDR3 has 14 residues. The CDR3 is CASSQDDRGPEAFF. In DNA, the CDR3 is TGTGCCAGCAGCCAAGATGACAGGGGCCCTGAAGCTTTCTTT.

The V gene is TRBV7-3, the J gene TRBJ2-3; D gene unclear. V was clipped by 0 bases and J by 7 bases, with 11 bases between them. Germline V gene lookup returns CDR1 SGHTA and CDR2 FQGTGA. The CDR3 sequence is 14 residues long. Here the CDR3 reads CASSLTGLANTQYF. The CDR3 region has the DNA TGTGCCAGCAGCTTAACAGGCCTGGCGAATACGCAGTATTTT.

The CDR3 protein is CASSQDRTGEYYEQYF. In DNA, the CDR3 is TGCGCCAGCAGCCAAGATAGGACAGGGGAATACTACGAGCAGTACTTC. This chain connects TRBV4-1 to TRBJ2-7; 9 bases agree with TRBD1. The germline gives CDR1 MGHRA, CDR2 YSYEKL. The CDR3 contains 16 residues. Unmatched junction bases numbered 6, after V lost 0 bases and J lost 3 bases.

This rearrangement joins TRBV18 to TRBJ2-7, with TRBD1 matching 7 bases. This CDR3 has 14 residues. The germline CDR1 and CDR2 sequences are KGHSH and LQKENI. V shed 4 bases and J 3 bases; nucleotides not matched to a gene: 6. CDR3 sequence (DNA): TGTGCCAGCTCACAAAGGGGGCCGAACTACGAGCAGTACTTC. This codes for CASSQRGPNYEQYF. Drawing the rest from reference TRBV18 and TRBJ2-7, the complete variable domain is NAGVMQNPRHLVRRRGQEARLRCSPMKGHSHVYWYRQLPEEGLKFMVYLQKENIIDESGMPKERFSAEFPKEGPSILRIQQVVRGDSAAYFCASSQRGPNYEQYFGPGTRLTVT.

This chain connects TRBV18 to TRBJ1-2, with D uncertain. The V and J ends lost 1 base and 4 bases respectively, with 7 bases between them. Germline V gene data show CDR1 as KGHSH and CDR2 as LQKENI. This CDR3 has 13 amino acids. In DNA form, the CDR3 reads TGTGCCAGCTCACCACAGGAATCCTATGGCTACACCTTC. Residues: CASSPQESYGYTF.

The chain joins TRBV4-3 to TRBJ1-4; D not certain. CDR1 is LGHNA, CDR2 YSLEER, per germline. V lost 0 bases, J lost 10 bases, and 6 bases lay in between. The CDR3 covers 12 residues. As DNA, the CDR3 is TGCGCCAGCAGCCAAGATGACGGAAAACTGTTTTTT. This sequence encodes CASSQDDGKLFF.

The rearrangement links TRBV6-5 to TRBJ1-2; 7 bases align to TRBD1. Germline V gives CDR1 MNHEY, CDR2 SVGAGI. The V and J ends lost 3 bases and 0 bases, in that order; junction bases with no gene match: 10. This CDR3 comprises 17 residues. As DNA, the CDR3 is TGTGCCAGCAGTTATTTCGGGGGAGGACAGGCTAACTATGGCTACACCTTC. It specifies CASSYFGGGQANYGYTF.

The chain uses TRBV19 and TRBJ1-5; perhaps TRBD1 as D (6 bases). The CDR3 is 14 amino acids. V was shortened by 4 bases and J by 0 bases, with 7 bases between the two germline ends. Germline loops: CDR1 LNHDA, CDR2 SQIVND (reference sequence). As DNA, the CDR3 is TGTGCCAGTAGTAGGACAGCTAGCAATCAGCCCCAGCATTTT. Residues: CASSRTASNQPQHF.

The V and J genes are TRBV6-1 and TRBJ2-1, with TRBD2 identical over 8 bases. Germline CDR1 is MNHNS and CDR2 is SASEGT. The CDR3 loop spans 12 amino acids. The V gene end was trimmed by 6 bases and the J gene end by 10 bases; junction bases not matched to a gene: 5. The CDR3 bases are TGTGCCAGCAGCTGGATAGCGGGGGAGCAGTTCTTC. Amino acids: CASSWIAGEQFF.

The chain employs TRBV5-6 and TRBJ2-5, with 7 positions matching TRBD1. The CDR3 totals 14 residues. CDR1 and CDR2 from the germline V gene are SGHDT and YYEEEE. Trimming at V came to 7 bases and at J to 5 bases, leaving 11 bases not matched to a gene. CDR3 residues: CASADRIGSETQYF. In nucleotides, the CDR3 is TGTGCCAGCGCGGACAGGATAGGTTCGGAGACCCAGTACTTC.